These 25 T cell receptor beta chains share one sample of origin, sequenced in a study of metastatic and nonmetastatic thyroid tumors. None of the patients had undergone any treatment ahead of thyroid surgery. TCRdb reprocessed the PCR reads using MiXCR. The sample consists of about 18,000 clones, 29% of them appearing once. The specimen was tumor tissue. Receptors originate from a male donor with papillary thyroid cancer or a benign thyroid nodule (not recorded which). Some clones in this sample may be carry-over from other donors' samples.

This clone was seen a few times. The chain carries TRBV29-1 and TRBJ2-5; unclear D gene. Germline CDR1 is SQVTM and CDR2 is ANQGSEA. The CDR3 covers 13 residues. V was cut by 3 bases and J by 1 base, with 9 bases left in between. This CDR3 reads CSVDSESQETQYF. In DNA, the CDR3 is TGCAGCGTTGATTCTGAGAGCCAAGAGACCCAGTACTTC.

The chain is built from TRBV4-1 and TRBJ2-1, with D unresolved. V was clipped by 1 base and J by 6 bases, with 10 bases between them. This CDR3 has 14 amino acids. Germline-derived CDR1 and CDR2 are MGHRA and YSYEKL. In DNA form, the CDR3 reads TGCGCCAGCAGCCAAGTAAGGCTGGGCAATGAGCAGTTCTTC. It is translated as CASSQVRLGNEQFF.

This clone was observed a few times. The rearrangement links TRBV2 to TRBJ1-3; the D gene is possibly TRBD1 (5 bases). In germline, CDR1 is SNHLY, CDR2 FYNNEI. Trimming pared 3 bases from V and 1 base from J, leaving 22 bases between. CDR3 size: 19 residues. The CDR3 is CASSDRQRPSFLSGNTIYF. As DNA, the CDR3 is TGTGCCAGCAGTGATAGACAGCGTCCCTCCTTTCTTTCTGGAAACACCATATATTTT.

CDR3 in amino acids: CASRLTGTSGNEQFF. The CDR3 DNA sequence: TGTGCCAGCAGGCTAACCGGGACTAGCGGAAATGAGCAGTTCTTC. The chain joins TRBV7-8 to TRBJ2-1; TRBD2 agrees at 11 bases. Germline CDR1 SGHVS, CDR2 FQNEAQ. Trimming cost V 6 bases and J 7 bases; bases outside gene matches: 8. CDR3 length equals 15 residues.

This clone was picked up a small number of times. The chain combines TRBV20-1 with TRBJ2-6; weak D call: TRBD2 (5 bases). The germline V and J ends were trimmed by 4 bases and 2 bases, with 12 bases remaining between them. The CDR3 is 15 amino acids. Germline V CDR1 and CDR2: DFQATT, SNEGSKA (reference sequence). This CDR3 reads CSAIIHGAGANVLTF. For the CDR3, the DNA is TGCAGTGCTATTATCCACGGGGCTGGGGCCAACGTCCTGACTTTC.

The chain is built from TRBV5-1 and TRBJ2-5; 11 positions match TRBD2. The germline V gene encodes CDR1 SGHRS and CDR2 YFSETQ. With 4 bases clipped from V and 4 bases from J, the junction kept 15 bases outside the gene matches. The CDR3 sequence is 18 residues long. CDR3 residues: CASSPLAGALLGRETQYF. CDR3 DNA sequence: TGCGCCAGCAGCCCACTAGCGGGAGCCCTCCTAGGTCGAGAGACCCAGTACTTC.

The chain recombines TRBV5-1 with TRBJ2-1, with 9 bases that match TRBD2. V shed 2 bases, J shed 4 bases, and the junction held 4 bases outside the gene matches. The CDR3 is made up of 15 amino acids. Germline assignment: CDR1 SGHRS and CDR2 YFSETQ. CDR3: CASSFSSGNYNEQFF. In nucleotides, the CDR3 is TGCGCCAGCAGCTTCTCTAGCGGGAATTACAATGAGCAGTTCTTC. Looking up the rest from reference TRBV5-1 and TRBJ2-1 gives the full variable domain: KAGVTQTPRYLIKTRGQQVTLSCSPISGHRSVSWYQQTPGQGLQFLFEYFSETQRNKGNFPGRFSGRQFSNSRSEMNVSTLELGDSALYLCASSFSSGNYNEQFFGPGTRLTVL.

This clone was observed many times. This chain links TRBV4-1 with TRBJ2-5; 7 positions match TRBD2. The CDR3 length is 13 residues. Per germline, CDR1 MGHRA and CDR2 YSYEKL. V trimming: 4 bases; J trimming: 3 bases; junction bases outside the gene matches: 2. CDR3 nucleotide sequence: TGCGCCAGCAGCCTCCGGGAGGAAGAGACCCAGTACTTC. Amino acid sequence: CASSLREEETQYF.

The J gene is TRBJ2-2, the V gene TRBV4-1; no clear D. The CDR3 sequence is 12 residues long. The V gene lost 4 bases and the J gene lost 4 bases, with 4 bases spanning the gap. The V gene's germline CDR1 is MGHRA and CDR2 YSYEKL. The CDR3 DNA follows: TGCGCCAGCAGCCCTGTCACCGGGGAGCTGTTTTTT. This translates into CASSPVTGELFF.

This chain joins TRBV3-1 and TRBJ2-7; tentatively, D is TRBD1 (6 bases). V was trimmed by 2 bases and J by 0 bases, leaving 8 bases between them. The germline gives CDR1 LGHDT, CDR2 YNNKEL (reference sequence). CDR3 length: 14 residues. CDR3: CASSQRDNSYEQYF. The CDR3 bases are TGTGCCAGCAGCCAAAGGGACAACTCCTACGAGCAGTACTTC.

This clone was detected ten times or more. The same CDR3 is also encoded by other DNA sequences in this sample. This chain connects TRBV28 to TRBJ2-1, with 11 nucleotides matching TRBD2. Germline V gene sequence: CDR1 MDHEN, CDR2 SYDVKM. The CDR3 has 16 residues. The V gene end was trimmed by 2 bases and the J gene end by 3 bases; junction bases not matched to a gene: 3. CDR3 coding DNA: TGTGCCAGCAGTTTAGCTAGCGGGGGGATCTACAATGAGCAGTTCTTC. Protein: CASSLASGGIYNEQFF.

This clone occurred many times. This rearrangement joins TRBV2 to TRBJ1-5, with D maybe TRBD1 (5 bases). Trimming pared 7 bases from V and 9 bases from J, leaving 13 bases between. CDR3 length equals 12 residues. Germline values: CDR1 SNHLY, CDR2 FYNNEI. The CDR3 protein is CASTTTGGPQHF. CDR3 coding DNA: TGTGCCAGCACTACGACCGGGGGGCCCCAGCATTTT.

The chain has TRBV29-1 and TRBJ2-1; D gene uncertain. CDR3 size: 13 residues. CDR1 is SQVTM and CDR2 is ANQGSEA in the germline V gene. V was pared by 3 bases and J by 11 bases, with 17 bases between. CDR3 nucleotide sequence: TGCAGCGTTGACCAAGATTCGGGTCCCCAGCAGTTCTTC. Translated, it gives CSVDQDSGPQQFF.

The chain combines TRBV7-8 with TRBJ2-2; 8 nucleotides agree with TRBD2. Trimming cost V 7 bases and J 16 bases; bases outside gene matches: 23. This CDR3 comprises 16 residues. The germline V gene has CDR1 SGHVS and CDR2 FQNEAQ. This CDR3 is CASIFPSGSNTGESFF. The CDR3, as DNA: TGTGCCAGCATCTTCCCTAGCGGGTCGAACACCGGGGAGTCGTTTTTT.

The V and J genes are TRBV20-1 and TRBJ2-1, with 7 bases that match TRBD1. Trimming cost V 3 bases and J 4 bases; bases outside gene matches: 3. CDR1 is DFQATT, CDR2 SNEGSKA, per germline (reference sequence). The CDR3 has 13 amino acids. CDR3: CSARTGTYNEQFF. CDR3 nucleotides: TGCAGTGCTAGGACAGGGACGTACAATGAGCAGTTCTTC.

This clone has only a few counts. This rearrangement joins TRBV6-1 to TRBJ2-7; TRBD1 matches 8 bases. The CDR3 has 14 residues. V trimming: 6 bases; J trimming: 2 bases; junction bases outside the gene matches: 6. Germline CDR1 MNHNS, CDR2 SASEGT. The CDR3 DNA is TGTGCCAGCAGCGCCGGGACAGGTACCTACGAGCAGTACTTC. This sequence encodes CASSAGTGTYEQYF.

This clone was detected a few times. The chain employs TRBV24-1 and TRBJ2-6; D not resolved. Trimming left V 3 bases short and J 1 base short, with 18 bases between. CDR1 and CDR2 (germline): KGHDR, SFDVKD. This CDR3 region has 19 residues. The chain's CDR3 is CATSDPDLSHGSGANVLTF. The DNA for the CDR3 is TGTGCCACCAGTGATCCTGACCTCTCCCATGGATCTGGGGCCAACGTCCTGACTTTC.

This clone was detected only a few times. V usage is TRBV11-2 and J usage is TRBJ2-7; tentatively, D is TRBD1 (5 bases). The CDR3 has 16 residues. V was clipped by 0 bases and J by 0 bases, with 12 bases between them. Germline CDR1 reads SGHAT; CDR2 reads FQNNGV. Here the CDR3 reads CASSLDGAASSYEQYF. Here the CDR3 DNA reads TGTGCCAGCAGCTTAGATGGGGCAGCAAGCTCCTACGAGCAGTACTTC.

The CDR3 loop is CASSQNRTGLYNEQFF. The CDR3 DNA is TGTGCCAGCAGCCAAAACCGGACTGGGCTTTACAATGAGCAGTTCTTC. The gene calls are TRBV4-2 and TRBJ2-1; D might be TRBD2 (5 bases). CDR3 length equals 16 residues. Germline CDR1 reads LGHNA; CDR2 reads YNFKEQ. Trimming removed 2 bases at V and 4 bases at J, with 15 bases between.

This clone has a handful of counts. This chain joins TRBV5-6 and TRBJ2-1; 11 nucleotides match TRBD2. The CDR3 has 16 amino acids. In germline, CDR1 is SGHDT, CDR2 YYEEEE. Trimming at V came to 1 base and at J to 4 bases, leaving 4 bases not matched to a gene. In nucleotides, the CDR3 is TGTGCCAGCAGCTTGACGACTAGCGGGAAATACAATGAGCAGTTCTTC. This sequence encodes CASSLTTSGKYNEQFF.

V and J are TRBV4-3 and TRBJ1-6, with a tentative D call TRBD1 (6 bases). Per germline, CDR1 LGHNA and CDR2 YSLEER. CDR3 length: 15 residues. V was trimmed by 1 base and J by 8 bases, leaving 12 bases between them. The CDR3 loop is CASSQVTGRDSPLHF. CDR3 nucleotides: TGCGCCAGCAGCCAAGTTACAGGGCGGGATTCACCCCTCCACTTT.

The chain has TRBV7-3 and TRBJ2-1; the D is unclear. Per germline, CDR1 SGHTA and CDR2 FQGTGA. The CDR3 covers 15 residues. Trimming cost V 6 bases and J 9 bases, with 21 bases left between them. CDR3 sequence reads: CASSSSLSGSGEQFF. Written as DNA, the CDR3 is TGTGCCAGCAGTTCATCCCTGTCGGGTTCGGGTGAGCAGTTCTTC.

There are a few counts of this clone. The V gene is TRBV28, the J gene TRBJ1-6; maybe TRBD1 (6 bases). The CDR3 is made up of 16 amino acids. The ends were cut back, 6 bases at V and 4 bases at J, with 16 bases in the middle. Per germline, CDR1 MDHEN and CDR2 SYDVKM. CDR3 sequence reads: CASSNDEGGYNSPLHF. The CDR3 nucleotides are TGTGCCAGCAGCAATGACGAGGGGGGTTATAATTCACCCCTCCACTTT. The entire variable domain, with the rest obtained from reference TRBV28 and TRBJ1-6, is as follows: DVKVTQSSRYLVKRTGEKVFLECVQDMDHENMFWYRQDPGLGLRLIYFSYDVKMKEKGDIPEGYSVSREKKERFSLILESASTNQTSMYLCASSNDEGGYNSPLHFGNGTRLTVT.

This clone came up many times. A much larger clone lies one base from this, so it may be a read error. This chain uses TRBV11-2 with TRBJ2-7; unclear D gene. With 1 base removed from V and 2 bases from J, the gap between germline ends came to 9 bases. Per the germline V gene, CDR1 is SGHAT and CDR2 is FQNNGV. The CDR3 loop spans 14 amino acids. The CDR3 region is CASSLGLRTYEQYF. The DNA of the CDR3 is TGTGCCAGCAGCTTAGGGCTAAGGACCTACGAGCAGTACTTC.

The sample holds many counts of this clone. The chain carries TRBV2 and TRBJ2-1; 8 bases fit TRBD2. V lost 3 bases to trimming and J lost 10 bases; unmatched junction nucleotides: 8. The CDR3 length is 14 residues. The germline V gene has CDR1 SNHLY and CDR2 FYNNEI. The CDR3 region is CASSDEVAGKEQFF. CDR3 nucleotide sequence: TGTGCCAGCAGTGATGAAGTAGCGGGGAAGGAGCAGTTCTTC.